This T cell receptor beta chain was profiled in a study of beta chain features in type 1 diabetes. Sequencing targeted expressed TCRB transcripts, as all isolated RNA had been reverse transcribed. Method: immunoSEQ multiplex PCR; TCRdb's copy keeps in-frame clones and lacks some. Of 35,000 to 50,000 clones listed, 50% are singletons. The CDR3 loop spans 15 amino acids. V was clipped by 6 bases and J by 3 bases; unmatched bases: 8. The germline gives CDR1 SGHRS, CDR2 YFSETQ. On average, the one heparinised blood draw given by each donor was approximately 100 mL. The TCR originated in a woman in her 30s in good health. The sample taken for sequencing was stem cell memory CD4+ T cells from blood. The V gene is TRBV5-1, the J gene TRBJ2-5, with 10 bases that match TRBD2. The CDR3 is CASKTSGRVEETQYF. In DNA form, the CDR3 reads TGCGCCAGCAAGACCAGCGGGAGGGTGGAAGAGACCCAGTACTTC.